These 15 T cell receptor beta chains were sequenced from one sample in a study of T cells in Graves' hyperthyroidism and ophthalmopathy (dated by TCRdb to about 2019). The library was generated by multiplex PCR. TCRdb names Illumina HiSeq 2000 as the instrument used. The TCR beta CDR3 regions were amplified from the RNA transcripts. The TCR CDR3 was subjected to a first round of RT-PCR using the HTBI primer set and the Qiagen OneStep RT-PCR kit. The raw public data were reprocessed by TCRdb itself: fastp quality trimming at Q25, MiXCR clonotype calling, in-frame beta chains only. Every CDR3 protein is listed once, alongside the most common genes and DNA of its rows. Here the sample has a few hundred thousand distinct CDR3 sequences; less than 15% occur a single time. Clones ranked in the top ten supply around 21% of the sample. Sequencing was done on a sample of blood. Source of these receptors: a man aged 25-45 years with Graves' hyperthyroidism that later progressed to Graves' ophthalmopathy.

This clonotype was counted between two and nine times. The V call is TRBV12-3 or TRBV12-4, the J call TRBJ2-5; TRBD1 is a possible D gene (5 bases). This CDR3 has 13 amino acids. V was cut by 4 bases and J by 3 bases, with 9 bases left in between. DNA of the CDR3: TGTGCCAGCAGTTCGCTAGGGGAAGAGACCCAGTACTTC. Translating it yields CASSSLGEETQYF.

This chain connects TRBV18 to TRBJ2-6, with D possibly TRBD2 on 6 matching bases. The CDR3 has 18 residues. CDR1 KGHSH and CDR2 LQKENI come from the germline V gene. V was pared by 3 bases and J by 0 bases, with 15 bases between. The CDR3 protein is CASSPKAGLPSGANVLTF. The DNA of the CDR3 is TGTGCCAGCTCACCGAAGGCGGGACTCCCCTCTGGGGCCAACGTCCTGACTTTC.

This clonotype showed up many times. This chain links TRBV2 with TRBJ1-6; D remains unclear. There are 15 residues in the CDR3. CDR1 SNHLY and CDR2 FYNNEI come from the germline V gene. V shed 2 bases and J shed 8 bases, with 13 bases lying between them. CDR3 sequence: CASSELRQFDSPLHF. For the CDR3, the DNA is TGTGCCAGCAGTGAACTCCGGCAGTTCGATTCACCCCTCCACTTT.

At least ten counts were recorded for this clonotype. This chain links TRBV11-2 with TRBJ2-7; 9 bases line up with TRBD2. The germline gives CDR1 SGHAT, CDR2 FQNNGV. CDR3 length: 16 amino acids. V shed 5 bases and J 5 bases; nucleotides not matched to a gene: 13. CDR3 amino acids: CASSPLAGVPPHEQYF. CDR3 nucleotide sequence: TGTGCCAGCAGCCCCTTAGCGGGGGTGCCCCCTCACGAGCAGTACTTC.

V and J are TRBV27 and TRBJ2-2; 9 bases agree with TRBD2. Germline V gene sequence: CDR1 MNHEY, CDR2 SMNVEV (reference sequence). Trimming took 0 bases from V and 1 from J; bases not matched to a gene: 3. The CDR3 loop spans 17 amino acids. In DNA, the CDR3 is TGTGCCAGCAGTTTATCGGCGGGGGGGTGGAACACCGGGGAGCTGTTTTTT. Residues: CASSLSAGGWNTGELFF.

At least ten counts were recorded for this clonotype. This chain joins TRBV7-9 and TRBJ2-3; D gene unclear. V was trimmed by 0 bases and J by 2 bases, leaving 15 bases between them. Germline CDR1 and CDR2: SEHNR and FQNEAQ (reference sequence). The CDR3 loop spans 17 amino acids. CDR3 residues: CASSLARLESTTDTQYF. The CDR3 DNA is TGTGCCAGCAGCTTAGCGCGTCTAGAGTCGACCACAGATACGCAGTATTTT.

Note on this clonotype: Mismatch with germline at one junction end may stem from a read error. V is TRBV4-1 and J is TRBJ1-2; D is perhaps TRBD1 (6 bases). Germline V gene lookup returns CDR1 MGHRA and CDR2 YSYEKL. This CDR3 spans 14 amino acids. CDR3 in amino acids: CANSHRVLVDGYTF. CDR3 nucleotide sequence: TGCGCCAACAGCCACAGGGTCTTGGTAGATGGCTACACCTTC.

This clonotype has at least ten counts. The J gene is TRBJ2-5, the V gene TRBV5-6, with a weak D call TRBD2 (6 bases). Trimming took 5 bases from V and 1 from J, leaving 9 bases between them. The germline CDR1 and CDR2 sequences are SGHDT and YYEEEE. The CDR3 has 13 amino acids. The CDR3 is CASRLAAQETQYF. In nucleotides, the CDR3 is TGTGCCAGCAGGTTAGCGGCCCAAGAGACCCAGTACTTC.

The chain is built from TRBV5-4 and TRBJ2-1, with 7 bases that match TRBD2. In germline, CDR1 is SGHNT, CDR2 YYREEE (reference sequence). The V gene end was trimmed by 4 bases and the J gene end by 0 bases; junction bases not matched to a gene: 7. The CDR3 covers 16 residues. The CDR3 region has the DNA TGTGCCAGCAGCCCCGGGACTACCGTCTCCTACAATGAGCAGTTCTTC. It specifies CASSPGTTVSYNEQFF.

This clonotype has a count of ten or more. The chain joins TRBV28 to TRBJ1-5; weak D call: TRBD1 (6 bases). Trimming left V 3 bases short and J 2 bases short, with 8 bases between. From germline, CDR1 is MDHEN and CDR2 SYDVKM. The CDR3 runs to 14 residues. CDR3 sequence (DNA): TGTGCCAGCAGTTTCAGGGGCCGCAATCAGCCCCAGCATTTT. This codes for CASSFRGRNQPQHF.

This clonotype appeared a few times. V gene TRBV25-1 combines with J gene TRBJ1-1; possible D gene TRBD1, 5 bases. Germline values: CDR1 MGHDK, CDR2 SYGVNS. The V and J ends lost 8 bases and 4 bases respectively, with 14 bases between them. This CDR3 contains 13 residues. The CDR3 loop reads CASGGVGSTEAFF. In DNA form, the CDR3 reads TGTGCCAGCGGAGGGGTAGGTAGCACTGAAGCTTTCTTT.

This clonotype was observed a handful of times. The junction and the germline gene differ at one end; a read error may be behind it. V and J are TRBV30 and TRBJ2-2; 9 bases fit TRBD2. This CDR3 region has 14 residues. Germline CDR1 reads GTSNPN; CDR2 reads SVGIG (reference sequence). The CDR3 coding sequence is TGTGCCTGGACTAGCGGGGCGAATACCGGGGAGCTGTTTTTT. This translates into CAWTSGANTGELFF.

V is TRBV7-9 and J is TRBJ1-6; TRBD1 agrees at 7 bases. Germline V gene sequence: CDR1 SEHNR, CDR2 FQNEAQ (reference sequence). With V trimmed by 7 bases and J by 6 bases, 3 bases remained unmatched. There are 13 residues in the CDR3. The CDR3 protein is CASTGDSNSPLHF. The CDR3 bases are TGTGCCAGCACGGGGGACAGTAATTCACCCCTCCACTTT.

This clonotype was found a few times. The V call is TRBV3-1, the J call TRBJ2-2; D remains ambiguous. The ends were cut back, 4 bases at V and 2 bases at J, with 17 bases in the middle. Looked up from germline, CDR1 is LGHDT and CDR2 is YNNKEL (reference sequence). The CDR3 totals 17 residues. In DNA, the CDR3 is TGTGCCAGCAGCCGCCCCGCGGCACGACCTAACACCGGGGAGCTGTTTTTT. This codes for CASSRPAARPNTGELFF.

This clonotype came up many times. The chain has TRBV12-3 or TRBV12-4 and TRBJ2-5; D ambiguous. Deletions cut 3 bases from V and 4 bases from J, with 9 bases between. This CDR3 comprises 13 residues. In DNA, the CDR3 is TGTGCCAGCAGTTTTCTAGAGGCAGAGACCCAGTACTTC. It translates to CASSFLEAETQYF.